Here is one T cell receptor (beta chain) with its context. The antigen is undetermined. The record originates from a study of cytomegalovirus exposure and HLA in healthy donors. Study-level points and caveats: Among TCR beta chains, those listed as cytomegalovirus-associated numbered more than 150.

Primers: 60 Vbeta forward and 13 Jbeta reverse. Assay: immunoSEQ multiplex PCR; the TCRdb copy retains only in-frame clones and omits some. Among roughly 160,000 clones listed, 75% to 85% were seen once. The sequence was obtained from a middle-aged man in good health and CMV-seropositive. The sequenced material came from PBMCs.

CDR3 loop: CASTSQDSNQPQHF. The DNA of the CDR3 is TGTGCCAGCACGAGCCAAGATAGCAATCAGCCCCAGCATTTT. V gene TRBV2 combines with J gene TRBJ1-5; D gene ambiguous. Germline-derived CDR1 and CDR2 are SNHLY and FYNNEI. The CDR3 spans 14 residues. V dropped 7 bases and J dropped 0 bases, with 10 bases sitting between them. The whole variable domain, filled in from reference TRBV2 and TRBJ1-5, reads EPEVTQTPSHQVTQMGQEVILRCVPISNHLYFYWYRQILGQKVEFLVSFYNNEISEKSEIFDDQFSVERPDGSNFTLKIRSTKLEDSAMYFCASTSQDSNQPQHFGDGTRLSIL.